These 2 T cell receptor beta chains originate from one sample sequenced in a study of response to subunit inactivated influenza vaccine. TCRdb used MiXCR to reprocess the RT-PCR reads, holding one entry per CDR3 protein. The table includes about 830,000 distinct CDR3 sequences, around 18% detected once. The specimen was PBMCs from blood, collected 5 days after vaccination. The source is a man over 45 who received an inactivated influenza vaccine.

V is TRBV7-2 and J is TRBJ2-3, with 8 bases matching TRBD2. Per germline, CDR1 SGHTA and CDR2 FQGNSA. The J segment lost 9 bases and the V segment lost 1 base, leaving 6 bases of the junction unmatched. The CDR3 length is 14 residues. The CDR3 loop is CASSLVAGGRTQYF. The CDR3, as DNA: TGTGCCAGCAGCTTAGTGGCGGGAGGACGCACGCAGTATTTT.

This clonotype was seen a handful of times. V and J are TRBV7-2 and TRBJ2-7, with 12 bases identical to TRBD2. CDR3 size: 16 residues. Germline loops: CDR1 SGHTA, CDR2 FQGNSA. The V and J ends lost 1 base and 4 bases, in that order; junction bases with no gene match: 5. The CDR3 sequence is CASSLVASGRGYEQYF. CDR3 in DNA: TGTGCCAGCAGCTTAGTGGCTAGCGGGAGGGGGTACGAGCAGTACTTC.